This TCR beta chain was identified in a study of shared clonotypes between healthy human individuals. Comments on this clone: Other nucleotide sequences from this sample produce the same CDR3.

CD45RO-negative, CCR7-positively selected cells formed the naive CD8 fraction, excluding terminally differentiated effector memory CD45RA+ cells. TCRdb keeps only in-frame clones here, not all; method: immunoSEQ multiplex PCR. The sample has about 2 million clones; around 96% are singletons. The J segment lost 1 base and the V segment lost 6 bases, leaving 4 bases of the junction unmatched. Per the germline V gene, CDR1 is SEHNR and CDR2 is FQNEAQ (reference sequence). The CDR3 extends over 15 amino acids. The chain employs TRBV7-9 and TRBJ2-1; 9 positions match TRBD2. The specimen was naive CD8+ T cells sorted from blood. The TCR was taken from a man between 18 and 29 years old in good health. Here the CDR3 DNA reads TGTGCCAGCAGTTTTAGCGGGAGTTCCTACAATGAGCAGTTCTTC. It is translated as CASSFSGSSYNEQFF.